These 24 T cell receptor beta chains were all obtained from the same sample, sequenced in a study of blood T cell repertoires in COVID-19. Sequencing was performed with immunoSEQ multiplex PCR; in TCRdb, only in-frame clones are kept and a portion is missing. In the table there are fewer than 40,000 clones, 80% to 90% of which are singletons. The sequenced sample consisted of peripheral blood. These receptor sequences come from a woman in her 70s with active COVID-19.

The chain joins TRBV2 to TRBJ1-2; 8 bases align to TRBD1. V was pared by 3 bases and J by 7 bases, with 7 bases of the junction left unmatched. This CDR3 comprises 14 residues. CDR1 SNHLY and CDR2 FYNNEI come from the germline V gene. The CDR3 is CASSEDRVYGGYTF. The DNA for the CDR3 is TGTGCCAGCAGTGAGGACAGGGTATACGGTGGCTACACCTTC. Full variable domain (outside the CDR3, taken from reference TRBV2 and TRBJ1-2): EPEVTQTPSHQVTQMGQEVILRCVPISNHLYFYWYRQILGQKVEFLVSFYNNEISEKSEIFDDQFSVERPDGSNFTLKIRSTKLEDSAMYFCASSEDRVYGGYTFGSGTRLTVV.

This clone is a singleton in its sample. The chain recombines TRBV7-7 with TRBJ2-7; a weak D match, TRBD2 (5 bases). The CDR3 sequence is 15 residues long. Per germline, CDR1 SSHAT and CDR2 FNYEAQ (reference sequence). V lost 5 bases to trimming and J lost 4 bases, with 18 bases between them. CDR3 bases: TGTGCCAGCAGCCGCCGCCTTGGAGGCAGTTACGAGCAGTACTTC. It yields the protein CASSRRLGGSYEQYF. Looking up the rest from reference TRBV7-7 and TRBJ2-7 gives the full variable domain: GAGVSQSPRYKVTKRGQDVTLRCDPISSHATLYWYQQALGQGPEFLTYFNYEAQPDKSGLPSDRFSAERPEGSISTLTIQRTEQRDSAMYRCASSRRLGGSYEQYFGPGTRLTVT.

The chain couples TRBV9 to TRBJ1-1; a possible D gene is TRBD1 (6 bases). The CDR3 is 15 amino acids. Germline CDR1 reads SGDLS; CDR2 reads YYNGEE. Trimming took off 4 bases at V and 1 base at J, with 14 bases between the two ends. The DNA for the CDR3 is TGTGCCAGCAGCACCCGGGCAGGGGCGAACACTGAAGCTTTCTTT. Translation: CASSTRAGANTEAFF.

The CDR3 loop is CASSGRAGFESPLHF. In DNA form, the CDR3 reads TGTGCCAGCAGTGGTAGAGCGGGGTTTGAGTCACCCCTCCACTTT. The chain joins TRBV2 to TRBJ1-6; no clear D. The CDR3 loop spans 15 amino acids. V was pared by 4 bases and J by 10 bases, with 17 bases between. Looked up from germline, CDR1 is SNHLY and CDR2 is FYNNEI.

The chain uses TRBV6-5 and TRBJ2-7, with 7 bases lining up with TRBD1. This CDR3 is 14 amino acids long. V was clipped by 7 bases and J by 3 bases; unmatched bases: 9. Germline CDR1 and CDR2: MNHEY and SVGAGI. In DNA, the CDR3 is TGTGCCAGCACCGAACAGGGGTTCCTCTACGAGCAGTACTTC. Translated, it gives CASTEQGFLYEQYF.

This clone was seen once. V and J are TRBV5-6 and TRBJ2-7, with unresolved D. The V gene's germline CDR1 is SGHDT and CDR2 YYEEEE. Trimming took 5 bases from V and 5 from J, leaving 17 bases between them. The CDR3 is 14 residues long. CDR3 coding DNA: TGTGCCAGCAGTCACTCCCGGGTCTCTGACGAGCAGTACTTC. Its translation: CASSHSRVSDEQYF.

V usage is TRBV7-2 and J usage is TRBJ2-3; 8 positions match TRBD2. From germline, CDR1 is SGHTA and CDR2 FQGNSA. V gave up 5 bases and J gave up 5 bases; unmatched junction bases: 3. The CDR3 is 13 residues long. CDR3 bases: TGTGCCAGCAGCCCGGGGGGGGGAGATACGCAGTATTTT. It codes for CASSPGGGDTQYF.

The chain combines TRBV15 with TRBJ1-1, with D unclear. The CDR3 totals 15 residues. Germline CDR1 reads LNHNV; CDR2 reads YYDKDF (reference sequence). V dropped 5 bases and J dropped 4 bases, with 17 bases sitting between them. CDR3 nucleotides: TGTGCCACCAGCCTAAACTCCCCACCCCGCACTGAAGCTTTCTTT. As protein: CATSLNSPPRTEAFF.

The chain links TRBV29-1 to TRBJ2-3; no clear D gene. V was cut by 3 bases and J by 0 bases, with 13 bases left in between. Germline V gene sequence: CDR1 SQVTM, CDR2 ANQGSEA. This CDR3 spans 15 amino acids. The CDR3 nucleotides are TGCAGCGTTGAGGTCCCCGCGGTCAGCACAGATACGCAGTATTTT. The encoded protein is CSVEVPAVSTDTQYF.

The J gene is TRBJ2-7, the V gene TRBV27; a possible D gene is TRBD1 (5 bases). CDR1 and CDR2 from the germline V gene are MNHEY and SMNVEV (reference sequence). This CDR3 region has 15 residues. V gave up 5 bases and J gave up 6 bases, with 20 bases separating them. In DNA form, the CDR3 reads TGTGCCAGCAGTCTGTTCCTAAGGACACCTCGCGAGCAGTACTTC. Its protein is CASSLFLRTPREQYF.

The J gene is TRBJ1-2, the V gene TRBV6-1; D is perhaps TRBD1 (5 bases). Germline V gene lookup returns CDR1 MNHNS and CDR2 SASEGT. The V gene lost 2 bases and the J gene lost 4 bases, with 14 bases spanning the gap. This CDR3 region has 15 residues. Here the CDR3 DNA reads TGTGCCAGCAGTGAAAGGGTGTCAGGGCCCTATGGCTACACCTTC. Translation gives CASSERVSGPYGYTF.

The chain has TRBV5-8 and TRBJ1-2; no firm D call. Between the trimmed V and J ends, which lost 0 bases and 1 base, there was a span of 4 bases. Germline loops: CDR1 SGHTS, CDR2 YDEGEE. This CDR3 has 13 residues. The CDR3 nucleotides are TGTGCCAGCAGCTTGGACTTTAACTATGGCTACACCTTC. It codes for CASSLDFNYGYTF.

The chain has TRBV7-3 and TRBJ2-1; 13 bases are a match to TRBD2. This CDR3 spans 15 amino acids. In germline, CDR1 is SGHTA, CDR2 FQGTGA. V shed 5 bases and J 4 bases; nucleotides not matched to a gene: 2. CDR3 DNA: TGTGCCAGCAGCCGGACTAGCGGGGGTTACAATGAGCAGTTCTTC. This encodes CASSRTSGGYNEQFF.

The sample holds a few counts of this clone. The CDR3 region is CASSTGILAVTANTGELFF. CDR3 nucleotide sequence: TGTGCCAGCAGCACCGGGATCCTGGCGGTGACCGCGAACACCGGGGAGCTGTTTTTT. The rearrangement joins TRBV9 to TRBJ2-2; D may be TRBD2 (5 bases). There are 19 residues in the CDR3. Germline V lookup: CDR1 SGDLS, CDR2 YYNGEE. V shed 4 bases and J shed 0 bases, with 22 bases lying between them.

This clone has only one observation. V gene TRBV19 combines with J gene TRBJ1-6; D possibly corresponds to TRBD1 (5 bases). The CDR3 is 14 amino acids. Germline-derived CDR1 and CDR2 are LNHDA and SQIVND (reference sequence). V dropped 2 bases and J dropped 11 bases, with 13 bases sitting between them. The chain's CDR3 is CASSIYGHRTPLHF. DNA of the CDR3: TGTGCCAGTAGTATATACGGGCACAGGACACCCCTCCACTTT.

This sequence joins TRBV9 and TRBJ1-3, with TRBD1 as a possible D gene (6 bases). There are 15 residues in the CDR3. Trimming pared 0 bases from V and 3 bases from J, leaving 10 bases between. CDR1 is SGDLS, CDR2 YYNGEE, per germline. CDR3 bases: TGTGCCAGCAGCGTAGACAGGGCGGGTGGAAACACCATATATTTT. This translates into CASSVDRAGGNTIYF. Full variable domain (rest looked up from reference TRBV9 and TRBJ1-3): DSGVTQTPKHLITATGQRVTLRCSPRSGDLSVYWYQQSLDQGLQFLIQYYNGEERAKGNILERFSAQQFPDLHSELNLSSLELGDSALYFCASSVDRAGGNTIYFGEGSWLTVV.

For the CDR3, the DNA is TGTGCCATCAGACGAGGACAGGACGAGCAGTACTTC. Its translation is CAIRRGQDEQYF. V and J are TRBV10-3 and TRBJ2-7; 7 positions agree with TRBD1. The junction had 4 bases not matched to a gene; V was cut back by 6 bases and J by 5 bases. Germline lookup yields CDR1 ENHRY and CDR2 SYGVKD. The CDR3 spans 12 residues.

The chain joins TRBV5-1 to TRBJ2-3; no reliable D call. Germline CDR1 and CDR2: SGHRS and YFSETQ. The CDR3 totals 16 residues. Trimming removed 0 bases from V and 0 bases from J, with 11 bases in between. CDR3: CASSLEASVSTDTQYF. The CDR3 DNA follows: TGCGCCAGCAGCTTGGAGGCCAGCGTAAGCACAGATACGCAGTATTTT.

The V and J genes are TRBV21-1 and TRBJ2-7; the table gives TRBD2 as D, unverified against the DNA. TRBV21-1 is marked as a pseudogene. The CDR3 spans 12 residues. The CDR3 is CASSKVSPEQYF. The CDR3 DNA follows: TGTGCCAGCAGCAAAGTGAGTCCAGAGCAGTACTTC.

The chain joins TRBV2 to TRBJ1-5; 11 positions match TRBD1. The germline CDR1 and CDR2 sequences are SNHLY and FYNNEI. This CDR3 contains 17 residues. V trimming: 3 bases; J trimming: 0 bases; junction bases outside the gene matches: 4. CDR3 DNA sequence: TGTGCCAGCAGTGATGGGACAGGGGGTTATAGCAATCAGCCCCAGCATTTT. Its protein is CASSDGTGGYSNQPQHF.

The CDR3 DNA sequence: TGTGCCAGCAGCCCACCGGGACAGGGTGGCACCGGGGAGCTGTTTTTT. This translates into CASSPPGQGGTGELFF. V and J are TRBV5-4 and TRBJ2-2; 9 nucleotides match TRBD1. The CDR3 is made up of 16 amino acids. Germline V lookup: CDR1 SGHNT, CDR2 YYREEE (reference sequence). The J segment lost 4 bases and the V segment lost 4 bases, leaving 8 bases of the junction unmatched.

The rearrangement links TRBV5-1 to TRBJ2-3, with D possibly TRBD1 on 6 matching bases. Trimming took off 5 bases at V and 0 bases at J, with 13 bases between the two ends. This CDR3 contains 15 residues. Germline V gives CDR1 SGHRS, CDR2 YFSETQ. The CDR3 region is CASSPGQTSTDTQYF. CDR3 DNA: TGCGCCAGCAGTCCCGGACAGACTAGCACAGATACGCAGTATTTT.

V and J are TRBV10-1 and TRBJ2-2, with 9 bases matching TRBD2. The CDR3 extends over 15 amino acids. Germline CDR1 and CDR2: WNHNN and SYGVQD (reference sequence). V gave up 6 bases and J gave up 6 bases; unmatched junction bases: 8. In nucleotides, the CDR3 is TGCGCCAGCAGCCTTTACGCGGGGGGGCCCGGGGAGCTGTTTTTT. Amino acids: CASSLYAGGPGELFF.

The count of this clone is one. V gene TRBV5-4 combines with J gene TRBJ2-1; 8 nucleotides line up with TRBD1. CDR3 size: 13 residues. Looked up from germline, CDR1 is SGHNT and CDR2 is YYREEE (reference sequence). V lost 4 bases and J lost 6; bases outside the gene matches: 3. The CDR3 here is CASSHDRGNEQFF. The CDR3 region has the DNA TGTGCCAGCAGCCACGACAGGGGCAATGAGCAGTTCTTC. Complete variable domain (other parts from reference TRBV5-4 and TRBJ2-1): ETGVTQSPTHLIKTRGQQVTLRCSSQSGHNTVSWYQQALGQGPQFIFQYYREEENGRGNFPPRFSGLQFPNYSSELNVNALELDDSALYLCASSHDRGNEQFFGPGTRLTVL.